These T cell receptor beta chains were read from a single sample in a study of persistence of HIV-infected CD4 T cells. The antigens of these receptors remain unknown. The table came from immunoSEQ multiplex PCR; TCRdb's copy has only in-frame clones and leaves some out. This sample carries 24,000 or so clones, around 67% of them seen once, and the ten largest clones take around 1.9%. Sequencing used CD4+ T cells sorted from PBMCs after approximately 20-hour stimulation, obtained from a patient who received antiretroviral therapy. The source of these receptors is an adult man with HIV who was CMV-seropositive. Both conserved end residues are part of each CDR3. Each record gives: V gene, D gene, J gene, clone size, CDR3 length, CDR3 protein, CDR3 DNA. D genes are given only for firm matches. Some rows have no size entry. The others give once, few or many, or a class for an expanded clone.

v_call: TRBV19
d_call: -
j_call: TRBJ1-1
clone_size: -
cdr3_length: 13
cdr3_aa: CASSIYRNTEAFF
cdr3_nt: TGTGCCAGTAGTATATACAGGAACACTGAAGCTTTCTTT

v_call: TRBV27
d_call: -
j_call: TRBJ2-7
clone_size: -
cdr3_length: 17
cdr3_aa: CASSFKQGGFATYEQYF
cdr3_nt: TGTGCCAGCAGTTTTAAACAGGGAGGGTTTGCCACCTACGAGCAGTACTTC

v_call: TRBV5-1
d_call: -
j_call: TRBJ1-2
clone_size: -
cdr3_length: 14
cdr3_aa: CASSLNRDSYGYTF
cdr3_nt: TGCGCCAGCAGCTTGAACAGAGACAGCTATGGCTACACCTTC

v_call: TRBV5-4
d_call: -
j_call: TRBJ1-6
clone_size: -
cdr3_length: 16
cdr3_aa: CASSPDPGVVNSPLHF
cdr3_nt: TGTGCCAGCAGCCCGGACCCAGGGGTCGTTAATTCACCCCTCCACTTT

v_call: TRBV7-2
d_call: -
j_call: TRBJ2-3
clone_size: -
cdr3_length: 13
cdr3_aa: CASSVGREDTQYF
cdr3_nt: TGTGCCAGCAGCGTGGGGCGGGAAGATACGCAGTATTTT

v_call: TRBV10-1
d_call: -
j_call: TRBJ2-3
clone_size: -
cdr3_length: 12
cdr3_aa: CASRDREGTQYF
cdr3_nt: TGCGCCAGCAGGGACAGGGAGGGGACGCAGTATTTT

v_call: TRBV25-1
d_call: TRBD2
j_call: TRBJ2-1
clone_size: -
cdr3_length: 16
cdr3_aa: CASSETLAGGLSEQFF
cdr3_nt: TGTGCCAGCAGTGAAACTCTAGCGGGGGGGCTCTCTGAGCAGTTCTTC

v_call: TRBV2
d_call: TRBD1
j_call: TRBJ1-4
clone_size: -
cdr3_length: 15
cdr3_aa: CASRPREGAGEKLFF
cdr3_nt: TGTGCCAGCAGACCCCGTGAGGGGGCGGGAGAAAAACTGTTTTTT

v_call: TRBV2
d_call: -
j_call: TRBJ1-5
clone_size: -
cdr3_length: 20
cdr3_aa: CASSDPGSLGGLDGNQPQHF
cdr3_nt: TGTGCCAGCAGTGACCCTGGCAGTTTGGGGGGGCTAGATGGCAATCAGCCCCAGCATTTT

v_call: TRBV12-3/TRBV12-4
d_call: -
j_call: TRBJ1-4
clone_size: -
cdr3_length: 13
cdr3_aa: CASSLRGNEKLFF
cdr3_nt: TGTGCCAGCAGTTTACGAGGGAATGAAAAACTGTTTTTT

v_call: TRBV10-3
d_call: TRBD1
j_call: TRBJ2-2
clone_size: -
cdr3_length: 14
cdr3_aa: CAISGDRNTGELFF
cdr3_nt: TGTGCCATCAGTGGGGACAGGAACACCGGGGAGCTGTTTTTT

v_call: TRBV3-1/TRBV3-2
d_call: -
j_call: TRBJ1-3
clone_size: once
cdr3_length: 16
cdr3_aa: CASSSFARSSGNTIYF
cdr3_nt: TGTGCCAGCAGCTCCTTCGCCCGTAGCTCTGGAAACACCATATATTTT

v_call: TRBV5-5
d_call: TRBD1
j_call: TRBJ2-7
clone_size: -
cdr3_length: 17
cdr3_aa: CASSFTGTGIIDDEQYF
cdr3_nt: TGTGCCAGCAGCTTCACCGGGACAGGGATTATTGACGACGAGCAGTACTTC

v_call: TRBV10-1
d_call: -
j_call: TRBJ2-3
clone_size: -
cdr3_length: 15
cdr3_aa: CASSEGLGAVDTQYF
cdr3_nt: TGCGCCAGCAGTGAGGGACTGGGGGCTGTAGATACGCAGTATTTT

v_call: TRBV19
d_call: TRBD2
j_call: TRBJ2-2
clone_size: -
cdr3_length: 16
cdr3_aa: CASSWRGASNTGELFF
cdr3_nt: TGTGCCAGTAGCTGGCGGGGGGCTTCGAACACCGGGGAGCTGTTTTTT

v_call: TRBV19
d_call: -
j_call: TRBJ1-6
clone_size: few
cdr3_length: 14
cdr3_aa: CASSIAGENSPLHF
cdr3_nt: TGTGCCAGTAGTATAGCCGGGGAGAATTCACCCCTCCACTTT